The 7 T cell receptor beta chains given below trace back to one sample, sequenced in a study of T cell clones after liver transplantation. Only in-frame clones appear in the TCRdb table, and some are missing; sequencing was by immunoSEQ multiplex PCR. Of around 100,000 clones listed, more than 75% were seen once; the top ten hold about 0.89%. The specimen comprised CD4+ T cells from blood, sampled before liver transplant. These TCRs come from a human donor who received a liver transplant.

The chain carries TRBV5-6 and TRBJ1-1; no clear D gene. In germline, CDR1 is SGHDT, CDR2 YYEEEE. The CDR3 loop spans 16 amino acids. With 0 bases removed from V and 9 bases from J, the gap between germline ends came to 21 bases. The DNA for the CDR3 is TGTGCCAGCAGCTTGGCGTTGGCAGGACTGAGGAGACAAGCTTTCTTT. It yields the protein CASSLALAGLRRQAFF.

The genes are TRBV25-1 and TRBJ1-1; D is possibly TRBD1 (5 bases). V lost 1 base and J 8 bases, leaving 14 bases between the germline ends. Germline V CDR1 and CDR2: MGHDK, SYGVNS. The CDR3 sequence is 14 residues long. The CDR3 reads CASSESPGQAEAFF. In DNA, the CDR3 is TGTGCCAGCAGTGAATCCCCGGGGCAGGCCGAAGCTTTCTTT.

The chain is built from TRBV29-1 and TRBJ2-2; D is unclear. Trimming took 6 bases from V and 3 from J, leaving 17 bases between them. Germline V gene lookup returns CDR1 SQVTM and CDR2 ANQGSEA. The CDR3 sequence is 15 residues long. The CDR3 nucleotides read TGCAGCGTCCTCGGCGTGGGGTGGGACACCGGGGAGCTGTTTTTT. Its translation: CSVLGVGWDTGELFF.

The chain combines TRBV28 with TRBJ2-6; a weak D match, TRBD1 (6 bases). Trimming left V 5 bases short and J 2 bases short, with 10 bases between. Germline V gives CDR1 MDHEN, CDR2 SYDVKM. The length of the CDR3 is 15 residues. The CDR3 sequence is CASSPTGTGANVLTF. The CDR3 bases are TGTGCCAGCAGTCCCACAGGGACTGGGGCCAACGTCCTGACTTTC.

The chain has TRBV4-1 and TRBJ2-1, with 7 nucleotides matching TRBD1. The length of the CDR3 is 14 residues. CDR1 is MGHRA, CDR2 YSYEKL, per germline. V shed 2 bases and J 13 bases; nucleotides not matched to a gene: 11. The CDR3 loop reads CASSQRAGQADQFF. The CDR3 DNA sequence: TGCGCCAGCAGCCAAAGGGCCGGACAGGCTGACCAGTTCTTC.

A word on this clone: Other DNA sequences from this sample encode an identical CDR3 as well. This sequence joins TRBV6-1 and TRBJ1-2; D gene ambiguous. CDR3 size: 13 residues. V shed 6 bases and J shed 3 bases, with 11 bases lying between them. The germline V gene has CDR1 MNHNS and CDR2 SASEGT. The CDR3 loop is CASSPREDYGYTF. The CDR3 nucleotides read TGTGCCAGCAGCCCGCGGGAGGACTATGGCTACACCTTC.

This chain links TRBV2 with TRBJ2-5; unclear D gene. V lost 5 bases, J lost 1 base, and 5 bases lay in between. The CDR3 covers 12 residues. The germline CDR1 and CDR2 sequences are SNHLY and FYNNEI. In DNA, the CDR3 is TGTGCCAGCAGTACAGCCCAAGAGACCCAGTACTTC. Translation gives CASSTAQETQYF. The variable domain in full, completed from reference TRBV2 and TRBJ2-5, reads EPEVTQTPSHQVTQMGQEVILRCVPISNHLYFYWYRQILGQKVEFLVSFYNNEISEKSEIFDDQFSVERPDGSNFTLKIRSTKLEDSAMYFCASSTAQETQYFGPGTRLLVL.